These 21 T cell receptor beta chains originate from one sample sequenced in a study of sequential checkpoint blockade in melanoma. Repertoires were generated with immunoSEQ multiplex PCR, while TCRdb's copy carries only in-frame clones and drops some. Altogether about 27,000 clones are present, approximately 77% being singletons, with the ten largest covering roughly 15%. The treatment is: randomized to nivolumab then ipilimumab (arm A) or the reverse (arm B). Sequencing was performed on CD8+ T cells sorted from blood (inferred from file names), taken from a patient given nivolumab and ipilimumab in sequence. These receptors were collected from a human donor with melanoma.

The chain uses TRBV29-1 and TRBJ2-7; 9 bases match TRBD1. The CDR3 has 13 residues. Losses at the gene ends were 3 bases for V and 3 bases for J; bases not matched to a gene: 3. CDR1 is SQVTM, CDR2 ANQGSEA, per germline. CDR3 sequence reads: CSVESGQGYEQYF. CDR3 in DNA: TGCAGCGTTGAGTCGGGACAGGGCTACGAGCAGTACTTC.

In this sample, this clone is medium-sized. The chain combines TRBV25-1 with TRBJ2-7; tentative D call: TRBD1 (5 bases). This CDR3 has 14 residues. The V and J ends lost 5 bases and 5 bases respectively, with 16 bases between them. Germline V lookup: CDR1 MGHDK, CDR2 SYGVNS. The CDR3 is CASSPKNVQDEQYF. The CDR3 nucleotides are TGTGCCAGCAGTCCAAAAAACGTACAGGACGAGCAGTACTTC.

In its sample, this clone was seen a few times. V and J are TRBV27 and TRBJ2-7; D is perhaps TRBD1 (6 bases). The CDR3 is made up of 14 amino acids. V gave up 2 bases and J gave up 0 bases, with 8 bases separating them. Germline values: CDR1 MNHEY, CDR2 SMNVEV (reference sequence). DNA for the CDR3: TGTGCCAGCAGTTTAAGGGACAACTCCTACGAGCAGTACTTC. Translated: CASSLRDNSYEQYF.

This clone was detected once. The gene calls are TRBV12-5 and TRBJ2-1; 8 bases are a match to TRBD2. Germline lookup yields CDR1 LGHNT and CDR2 FRNRAP. The V and J ends lost 8 bases and 0 bases, in that order; junction bases with no gene match: 0. The CDR3 sequence is 13 residues long. This CDR3 is CASSGGSYNEQFF. CDR3 nucleotides: TGTGCTAGTAGCGGGGGCTCCTACAATGAGCAGTTCTTC.

The V and J genes are TRBV30 and TRBJ1-2; 8 positions match TRBD1. Germline CDR1 GTSNPN, CDR2 SVGIG (reference sequence). The trim removed 3 bases at V and 2 bases at J, leaving 5 bases unmatched. The CDR3 has 14 residues. CDR3 in amino acids: CAWRRGQENYGYTF. The CDR3 coding sequence is TGTGCCTGGAGGAGGGGACAGGAGAACTATGGCTACACCTTC.

In this sample, this clone turned up once. This chain uses TRBV7-8 with TRBJ2-2, with a weak D call TRBD2 (6 bases). Per the germline V gene, CDR1 is SGHVS and CDR2 is FQNEAQ. The CDR3 is 17 residues long. The V and J ends lost 4 bases and 2 bases respectively, with 17 bases between them. The CDR3 protein is CASSYPRAGVNTGELFF. CDR3 coding DNA: TGTGCCAGCAGCTACCCCCGAGCGGGTGTAAACACCGGGGAGCTGTTTTTT.

This clone was seen a handful of times. This chain joins TRBV28 and TRBJ1-1; the match to TRBD1 covers 9 bases. This CDR3 region has 20 residues. CDR1 and CDR2 (germline): MDHEN, SYDVKM. J was trimmed by 0 bases and V by 7 bases; bases with no gene match: 21. The CDR3 coding sequence is TGTGCCAGCACCCAACAGGGGGCGCGTCCACAGGATTGGATGAACACTGAAGCTTTCTTT. It encodes CASTQQGARPQDWMNTEAFF.

This chain joins TRBV6-6 and TRBJ2-5; the match to TRBD1 covers 7 bases. V was clipped by 1 base and J by 7 bases; unmatched bases: 6. The germline V gene encodes CDR1 MNHNY and CDR2 SVGAGI (reference sequence). The CDR3 extends over 14 amino acids. CDR3 in amino acids: CASSYFDRDATQYF. The DNA of the CDR3 is TGTGCCAGCAGTTACTTTGACAGGGATGCGACCCAGTACTTC.

The chain links TRBV4-1 to TRBJ1-4, with 9 bases matching TRBD1. Germline V lookup: CDR1 MGHRA, CDR2 YSYEKL. The CDR3 is 14 amino acids. The trim removed 4 bases at V and 16 bases at J, leaving 13 bases unmatched. In DNA form, the CDR3 reads TGCGCCAGCAGCCTCAGACAGGGGGGTCCAGATACGTTTTTT. Amino acid sequence: CASSLRQGGPDTFF.

The rearrangement joins TRBV27 to TRBJ2-1; 8 bases are a match to TRBD1. The CDR3 is 14 residues long. Trimming at V came to 4 bases and at J to 9 bases, leaving 8 bases not matched to a gene. CDR1 is MNHEY, CDR2 SMNVEV, per germline (reference sequence). The CDR3 protein is CASSYDRGYGEQFF. The CDR3, as DNA: TGTGCCAGCAGTTACGACAGGGGATACGGTGAGCAGTTCTTC.

The J gene is TRBJ2-2, the V gene TRBV9, with D possibly being TRBD1 (5 bases). Germline V gene data show CDR1 as SGDLS and CDR2 as YYNGEE. CDR3 length: 15 amino acids. Trimming left V 0 bases short and J 7 bases short, with 13 bases between. As DNA, the CDR3 is TGTGCCAGCAGCGTAGGCCAGGGAAGTAACGGGGAGCTGTTTTTT. Protein product: CASSVGQGSNGELFF. Together with reference TRBV9 and TRBJ2-2, the CDR3 gives the full variable domain: DSGVTQTPKHLITATGQRVTLRCSPRSGDLSVYWYQQSLDQGLQFLIQYYNGEERAKGNILERFSAQQFPDLHSELNLSSLELGDSALYFCASSVGQGSNGELFFGEGSRLTVL.

A single count supports this clone. V usage is TRBV2 and J usage is TRBJ2-3; D unresolved. The CDR3 extends over 11 amino acids. V was pared by 6 bases and J by 6 bases, with 7 bases between. From germline, CDR1 is SNHLY and CDR2 FYNNEI. The DNA of the CDR3 is TGTGCCAGCAGGGGTAGCGATACGCAGTATTTT. Amino acid sequence: CASRGSDTQYF. Looking up the rest from reference TRBV2 and TRBJ2-3 gives the full variable domain: EPEVTQTPSHQVTQMGQEVILRCVPISNHLYFYWYRQILGQKVEFLVSFYNNEISEKSEIFDDQFSVERPDGSNFTLKIRSTKLEDSAMYFCASRGSDTQYFGPGTRLTVL.

This chain uses TRBV5-5 with TRBJ2-2, with D uncertain. From germline, CDR1 is SGHKS and CDR2 YYEKEE (reference sequence). V was cut by 3 bases and J by 1 base, with 13 bases left in between. The CDR3 is made up of 16 amino acids. The CDR3 here is CASSSVREMNTGELFF. The CDR3 DNA is TGTGCCAGCAGCTCGGTTCGTGAGATGAACACCGGGGAGCTGTTTTTT.

This chain connects TRBV4-2 to TRBJ2-5; 7 nucleotides line up with TRBD1. The J call may be wrong; the DNA end is better matched by TRBJ2-7. This CDR3 has 17 amino acids. The germline gives CDR1 LGHNA, CDR2 YNFKEQ. The CDR3 DNA is TGTGCCAGCAGCCAAGATTGGACAGGAGAGAGCTCCTACGAGCAGTACTTC. Protein product: CASSQDWTGESSYEQYF.

This clone was observed a handful of times. V is TRBV5-1 and J is TRBJ2-5; TRBD2 aligns across 7 bases. V lost 1 base to trimming and J lost 5 bases; unmatched junction nucleotides: 2. In germline, CDR1 is SGHRS, CDR2 YFSETQ. This CDR3 comprises 13 residues. The DNA for the CDR3 is TGCGCCAGCAGCTTGATCGGGGGGGAGACCCAGTACTTC. Amino acids: CASSLIGGETQYF. The whole variable domain, filled in from reference TRBV5-1 and TRBJ2-5, reads KAGVTQTPRYLIKTRGQQVTLSCSPISGHRSVSWYQQTPGQGLQFLFEYFSETQRNKGNFPGRFSGRQFSNSRSEMNVSTLELGDSALYLCASSLIGGETQYFGPGTRLLVL.

The V and J genes are TRBV27 and TRBJ2-5, with 7 nucleotides matching TRBD1. The DNA end is more similar to TRBJ2-7, so the J call may be wrong. Germline CDR1 is MNHEY and CDR2 is SMNVEV (reference sequence). The CDR3 consists of 13 residues. The DNA of the CDR3 is TGTGCCAGCAGCCACGGGACAGCTTACGAGCAGTACTTC. This encodes CASSHGTAYEQYF.

The V and J genes are TRBV7-8 and TRBJ1-5; D may be TRBD1 (6 bases). Deletions cut 1 base from V and 5 bases from J, with 9 bases between. CDR3 length: 14 amino acids. Germline CDR1 is SGHVS and CDR2 is FQNEAQ. CDR3 residues: CASSLVAGDQPQHF. CDR3 sequence (DNA): TGTGCCAGCAGCTTAGTTGCAGGGGATCAGCCCCAGCATTTT. Drawing the rest from reference TRBV7-8 and TRBJ1-5, the complete variable domain is GAGVSQSPRYKVAKRGQDVALRCDPISGHVSLFWYQQALGQGPEFLTYFQNEAQLDKSGLPSDRFFAERPEGSVSTLKIQRTQQEDSAVYLCASSLVAGDQPQHFGDGTRLSIL.

The gene calls are TRBV15 and TRBJ1-5, with D possibly matching TRBD1 (5 bases). The germline gives CDR1 LNHNV, CDR2 YYDKDF (reference sequence). The V gene lost 1 base and the J gene lost 6 bases, with 10 bases spanning the gap. The CDR3 runs to 14 residues. Here the CDR3 reads CATSRAQGGQPQHF. CDR3 DNA sequence: TGTGCCACCAGCAGAGCCCAGGGAGGTCAGCCCCAGCATTTT.

The chain carries TRBV4-1 and TRBJ2-3, with 7 nucleotides matching TRBD2. Germline CDR1 reads MGHRA; CDR2 reads YSYEKL. CDR3 length: 15 residues. V lost 1 base and J lost 3; bases outside the gene matches: 4. CDR3 residues: CASSQVASGTDTQYF. CDR3 nucleotides: TGCGCCAGCAGCCAAGTTGCTAGCGGAACAGATACGCAGTATTTT.

The chain combines TRBV5-5 with TRBJ2-3; TRBD2 matches at 8 bases. Unmatched junction bases numbered 4, after V lost 1 base and J lost 6 bases. CDR1 SGHKS and CDR2 YYEKEE come from the germline V gene (reference sequence). There are 14 residues in the CDR3. In DNA form, the CDR3 reads TGTGCCAGCAGCTTGCCCGGGGGGGCCGATACGCAGTATTTT. Its translation is CASSLPGGADTQYF.

The V and J genes are TRBV7-6 and TRBJ2-6; D call uncertain. Germline V gene sequence: CDR1 SGHVS, CDR2 FNYEAQ. The CDR3 totals 15 residues. V was cut by 5 bases and J by 0 bases, with 8 bases left in between. The CDR3 loop reads CASSRFGSGANVLTF. CDR3 DNA: TGTGCCAGCAGCCGGTTTGGCTCTGGGGCCAACGTCCTGACTTTC.